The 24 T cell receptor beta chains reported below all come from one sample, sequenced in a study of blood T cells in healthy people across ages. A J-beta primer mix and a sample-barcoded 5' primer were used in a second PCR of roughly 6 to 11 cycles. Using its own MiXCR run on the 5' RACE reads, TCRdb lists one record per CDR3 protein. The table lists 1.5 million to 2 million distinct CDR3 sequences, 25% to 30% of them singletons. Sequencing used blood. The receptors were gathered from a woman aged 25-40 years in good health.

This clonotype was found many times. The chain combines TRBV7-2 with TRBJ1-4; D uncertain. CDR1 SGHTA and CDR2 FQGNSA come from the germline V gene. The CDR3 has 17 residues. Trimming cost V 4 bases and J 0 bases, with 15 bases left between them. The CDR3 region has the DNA TGTGCCAGCAGCTCGCCCTCGTGGTCCGCAACTAATGAAAAACTGTTTTTT. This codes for CASSSPSWSATNEKLFF. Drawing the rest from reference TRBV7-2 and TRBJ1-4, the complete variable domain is GAGVSQSPSNKVTEKGKDVELRCDPISGHTALYWYRQSLGQGLEFLIYFQGNSAPDKSGLPSDRFSAERTGGSVSTLTIQRTQQEDSAVYLCASSSPSWSATNEKLFFGSGTQLSVL.

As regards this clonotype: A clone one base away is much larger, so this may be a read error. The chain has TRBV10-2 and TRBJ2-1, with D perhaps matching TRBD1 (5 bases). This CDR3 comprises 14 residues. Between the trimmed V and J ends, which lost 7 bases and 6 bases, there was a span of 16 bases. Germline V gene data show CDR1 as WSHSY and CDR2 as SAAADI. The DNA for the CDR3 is TGCGCCAGCATCAGCAACAGGCCGACCAATGAGCAGTTCTTC. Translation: CASISNRPTNEQFF.

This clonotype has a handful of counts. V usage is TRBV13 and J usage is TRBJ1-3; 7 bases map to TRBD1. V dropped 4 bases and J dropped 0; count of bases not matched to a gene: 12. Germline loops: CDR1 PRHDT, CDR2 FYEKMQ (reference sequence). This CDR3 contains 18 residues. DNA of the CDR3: TGTGCCAGCAGCTCGGTGAGGGAAGGGGGCCTCTCTGGAAACACCATATATTTT. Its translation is CASSSVREGGLSGNTIYF.

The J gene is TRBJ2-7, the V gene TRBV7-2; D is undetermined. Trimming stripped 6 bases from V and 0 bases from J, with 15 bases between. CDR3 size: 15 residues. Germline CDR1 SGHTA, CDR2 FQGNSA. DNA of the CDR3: TGTGCCAGCAGTCCTCACGGTTCCTTCTCCTACGAGCAGTACTTC. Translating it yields CASSPHGSFSYEQYF.

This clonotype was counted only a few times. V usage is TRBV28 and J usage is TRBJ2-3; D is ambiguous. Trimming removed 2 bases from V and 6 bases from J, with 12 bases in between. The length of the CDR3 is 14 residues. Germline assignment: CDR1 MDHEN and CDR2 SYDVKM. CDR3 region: CASSLGQPWDTQYF. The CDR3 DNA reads TGTGCCAGCAGTTTAGGGCAGCCTTGGGATACGCAGTATTTT.

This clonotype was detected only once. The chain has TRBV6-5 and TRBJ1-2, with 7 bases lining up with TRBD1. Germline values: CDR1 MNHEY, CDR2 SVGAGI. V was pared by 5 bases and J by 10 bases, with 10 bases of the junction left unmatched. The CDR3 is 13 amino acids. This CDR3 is CASSQQGSGDYTF. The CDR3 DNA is TGTGCCAGCAGTCAACAGGGGTCTGGTGACTACACCTTC.

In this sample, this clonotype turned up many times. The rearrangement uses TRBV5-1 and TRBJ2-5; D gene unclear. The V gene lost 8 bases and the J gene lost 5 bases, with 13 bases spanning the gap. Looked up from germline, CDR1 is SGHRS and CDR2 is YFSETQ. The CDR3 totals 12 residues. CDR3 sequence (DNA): TGCGCCAGTACCCTGGCAGGCGAGACCCAGTACTTC. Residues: CASTLAGETQYF. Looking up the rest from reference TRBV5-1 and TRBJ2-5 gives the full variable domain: KAGVTQTPRYLIKTRGQQVTLSCSPISGHRSVSWYQQTPGQGLQFLFEYFSETQRNKGNFPGRFSGRQFSNSRSEMNVSTLELGDSALYLCASTLAGETQYFGPGTRLLVL.

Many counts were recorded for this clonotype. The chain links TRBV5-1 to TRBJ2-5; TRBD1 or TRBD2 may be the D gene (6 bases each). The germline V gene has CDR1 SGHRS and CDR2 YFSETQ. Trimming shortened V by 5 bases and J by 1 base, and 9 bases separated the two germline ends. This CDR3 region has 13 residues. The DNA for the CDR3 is TGCGCCAGCAGGTCGGGGGCCCAAGAGACCCAGTACTTC. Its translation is CASRSGAQETQYF.

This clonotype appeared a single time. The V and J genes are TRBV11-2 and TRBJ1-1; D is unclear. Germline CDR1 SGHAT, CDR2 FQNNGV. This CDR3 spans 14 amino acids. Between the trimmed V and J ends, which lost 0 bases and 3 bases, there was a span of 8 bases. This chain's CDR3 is CASSLDWVDTEAFF. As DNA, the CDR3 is TGTGCCAGCAGCTTAGATTGGGTGGACACTGAAGCTTTCTTT.

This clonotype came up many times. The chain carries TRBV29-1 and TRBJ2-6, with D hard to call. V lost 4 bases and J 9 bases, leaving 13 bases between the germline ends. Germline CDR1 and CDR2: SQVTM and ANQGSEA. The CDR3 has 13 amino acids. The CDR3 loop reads CSVVRAPFNVLTF. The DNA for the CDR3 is TGCAGCGTTGTAAGGGCACCCTTCAACGTCCTGACTTTC. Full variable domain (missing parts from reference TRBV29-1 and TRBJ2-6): SAVISQKPSRDICQRGTSLTIQCQVDSQVTMMFWYRQQPGQSLTLIATANQGSEATYESGFVIDKFPISRPNLTFSTLTVSNMSPEDSSIYLCSVVRAPFNVLTFGAGSRLTVL.

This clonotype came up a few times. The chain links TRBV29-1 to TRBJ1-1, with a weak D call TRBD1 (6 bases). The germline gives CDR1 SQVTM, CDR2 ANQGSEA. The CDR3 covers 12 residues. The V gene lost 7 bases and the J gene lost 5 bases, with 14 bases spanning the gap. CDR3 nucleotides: TGCAGCGCTGGACGGGGGGCAACTGAAGCTTTCTTT. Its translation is CSAGRGATEAFF. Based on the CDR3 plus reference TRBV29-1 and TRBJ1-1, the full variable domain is SAVISQKPSRDICQRGTSLTIQCQVDSQVTMMFWYRQQPGQSLTLIATANQGSEATYESGFVIDKFPISRPNLTFSTLTVSNMSPEDSSIYLCSAGRGATEAFFGQGTRLTVV.

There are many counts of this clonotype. The CDR3 region has the DNA TGTGCCAGTACTACGGCCGGGGGCATGGATGAGCAGTTCTTC. Protein sequence: CASTTAGGMDEQFF. The gene calls are TRBV18 and TRBJ2-1; perhaps D is TRBD1 or TRBD2 (6 bases each). Trimming removed 9 bases at V and 8 bases at J, with 20 bases between. This CDR3 is 14 amino acids long. CDR1 KGHSH and CDR2 LQKENI come from the germline V gene.

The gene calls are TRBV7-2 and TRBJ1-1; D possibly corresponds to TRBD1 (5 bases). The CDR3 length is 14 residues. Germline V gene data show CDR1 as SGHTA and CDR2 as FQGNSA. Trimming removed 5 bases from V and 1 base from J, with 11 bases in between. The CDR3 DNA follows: TGTGCCAGCAGCCCCGGGGCCCCGAACACTGAAGCTTTCTTT. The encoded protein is CASSPGAPNTEAFF.

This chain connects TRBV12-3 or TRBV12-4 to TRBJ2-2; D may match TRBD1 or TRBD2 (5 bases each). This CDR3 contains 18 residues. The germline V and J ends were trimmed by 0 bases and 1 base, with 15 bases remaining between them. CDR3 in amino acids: CASSLAGDAWRNTGELFF. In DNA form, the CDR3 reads TGTGCCAGCAGTTTAGCGGGGGACGCGTGGCGGAACACCGGGGAGCTGTTTTTT.

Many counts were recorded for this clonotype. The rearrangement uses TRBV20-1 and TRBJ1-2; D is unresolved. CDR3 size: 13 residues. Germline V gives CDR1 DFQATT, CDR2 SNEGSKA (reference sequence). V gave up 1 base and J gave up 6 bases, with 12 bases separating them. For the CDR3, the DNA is TGCAGTGCTAGAGGGGGAAACCTAAATGGCTACACCTTC. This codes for CSARGGNLNGYTF.

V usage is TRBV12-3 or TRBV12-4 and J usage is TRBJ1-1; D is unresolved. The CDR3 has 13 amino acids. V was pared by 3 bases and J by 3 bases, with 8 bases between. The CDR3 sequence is CASSFFADTEAFF. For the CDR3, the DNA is TGTGCCAGCAGTTTTTTCGCGGACACTGAAGCTTTCTTT.

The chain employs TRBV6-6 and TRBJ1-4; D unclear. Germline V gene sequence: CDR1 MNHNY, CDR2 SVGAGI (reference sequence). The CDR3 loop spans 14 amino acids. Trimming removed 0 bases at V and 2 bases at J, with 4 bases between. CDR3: CASSYSTTNEKLFF. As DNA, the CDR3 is TGTGCCAGCAGTTACTCGACGACTAATGAAAAACTGTTTTTT.

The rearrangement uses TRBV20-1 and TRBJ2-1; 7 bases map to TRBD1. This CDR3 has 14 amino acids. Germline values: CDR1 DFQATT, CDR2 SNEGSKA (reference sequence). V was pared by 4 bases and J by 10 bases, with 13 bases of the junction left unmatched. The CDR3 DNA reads TGCAGTGCTACCCGGGACAGCCGCAACGGGGAGCAGTTCTTC. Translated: CSATRDSRNGEQFF.

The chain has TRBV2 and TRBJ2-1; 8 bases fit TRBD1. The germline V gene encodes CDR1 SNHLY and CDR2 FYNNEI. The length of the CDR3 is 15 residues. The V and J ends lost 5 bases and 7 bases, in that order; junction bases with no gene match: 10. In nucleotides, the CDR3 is TGTGCCAGCAGTTCCGACAGGGGATTTAGAAATGAGCAGTTCTTC. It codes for CASSSDRGFRNEQFF.

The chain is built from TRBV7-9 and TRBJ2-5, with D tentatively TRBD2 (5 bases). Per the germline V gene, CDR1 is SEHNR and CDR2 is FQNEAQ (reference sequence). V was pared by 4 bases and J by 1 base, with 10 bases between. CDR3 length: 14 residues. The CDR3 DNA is TGTGCCAGCAGCTCGGTGGACTTCCAAGAGACCCAGTACTTC. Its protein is CASSSVDFQETQYF.

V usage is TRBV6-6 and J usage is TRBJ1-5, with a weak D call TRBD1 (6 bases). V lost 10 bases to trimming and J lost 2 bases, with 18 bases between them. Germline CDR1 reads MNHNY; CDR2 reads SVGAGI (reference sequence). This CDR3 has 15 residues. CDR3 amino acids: CATTNDRYGNQPQHF. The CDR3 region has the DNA TGTGCCACCACGAACGACAGGTACGGCAATCAGCCCCAGCATTTT.

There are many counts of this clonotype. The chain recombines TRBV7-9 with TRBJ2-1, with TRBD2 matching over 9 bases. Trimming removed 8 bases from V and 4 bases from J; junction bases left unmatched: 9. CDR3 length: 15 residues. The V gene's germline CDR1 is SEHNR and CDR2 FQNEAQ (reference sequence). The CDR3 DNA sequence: TGTGCCAGCTCACCGGGACTAGCAGTTTACAATGAGCAGTTCTTC. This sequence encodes CASSPGLAVYNEQFF. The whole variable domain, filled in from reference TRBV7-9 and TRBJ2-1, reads DTGVSQNPRHKITKRGQNVTFRCDPISEHNRLYWYRQTLGQGPEFLTYFQNEAQLEKSRLLSDRFSAERPKGSFSTLEIQRTEQGDSAMYLCASSPGLAVYNEQFFGPGTRLTVL.

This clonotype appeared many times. The CDR3 sequence is CASSPPASSYEQYF. The CDR3 region has the DNA TGTGCCAGCAGTCCCCCAGCCAGCTCCTACGAGCAGTACTTC. This chain connects TRBV28 to TRBJ2-7; D uncertain. There are 14 residues in the CDR3. Trimming removed 5 bases at V and 0 bases at J, with 11 bases between. From germline, CDR1 is MDHEN and CDR2 SYDVKM.

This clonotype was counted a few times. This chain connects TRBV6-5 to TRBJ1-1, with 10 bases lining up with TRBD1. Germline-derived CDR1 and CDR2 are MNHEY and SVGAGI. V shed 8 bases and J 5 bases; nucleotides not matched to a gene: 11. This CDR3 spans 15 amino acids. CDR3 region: CASSRTGGRRTEAFF. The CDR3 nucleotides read TGTGCCAGCTCCAGGACAGGGGGTCGACGGACTGAAGCTTTCTTT.